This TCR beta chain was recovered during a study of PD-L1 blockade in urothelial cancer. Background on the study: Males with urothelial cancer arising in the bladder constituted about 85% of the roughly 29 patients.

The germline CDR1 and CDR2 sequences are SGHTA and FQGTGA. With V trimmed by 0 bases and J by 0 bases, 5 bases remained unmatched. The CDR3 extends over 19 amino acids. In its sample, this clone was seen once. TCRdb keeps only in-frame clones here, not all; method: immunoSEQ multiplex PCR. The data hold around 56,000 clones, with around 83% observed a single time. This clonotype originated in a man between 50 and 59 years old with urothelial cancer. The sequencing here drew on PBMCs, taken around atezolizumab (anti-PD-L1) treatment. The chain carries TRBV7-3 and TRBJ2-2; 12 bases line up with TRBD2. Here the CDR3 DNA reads TGTGCCAGCAGCTTAACGTATACTAGCGGGAGGTCGAACACCGGGGAGCTGTTTTTT. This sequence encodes CASSLTYTSGRSNTGELFF.